Below, one TCR beta chain is given with its context. TCRdb's table, derived via immunoSEQ multiplex PCR, lists solely in-frame clones and lacks some. The table has some 130,000 clones, roughly 90% seen once. This specimen comes from a study of control samples from healthy donors and cancer patients. This CDR3 has 19 amino acids. Looked up from germline, CDR1 is MNHEY and CDR2 is SMNVEV (reference sequence). Trimming stripped 5 bases from V and 6 bases from J, with 28 bases between. This sequence was found in a man aged 25-40 years in good health. What was sequenced was blood. The chain combines TRBV27 with TRBJ2-2; D is unresolved. CDR3: CASSPNPSLTHPSSGELFF. In DNA form, the CDR3 reads TGTGCCAGCAGTCCCAACCCCTCCCTCACCCACCCTTCATCCGGGGAGCTGTTTTTT.